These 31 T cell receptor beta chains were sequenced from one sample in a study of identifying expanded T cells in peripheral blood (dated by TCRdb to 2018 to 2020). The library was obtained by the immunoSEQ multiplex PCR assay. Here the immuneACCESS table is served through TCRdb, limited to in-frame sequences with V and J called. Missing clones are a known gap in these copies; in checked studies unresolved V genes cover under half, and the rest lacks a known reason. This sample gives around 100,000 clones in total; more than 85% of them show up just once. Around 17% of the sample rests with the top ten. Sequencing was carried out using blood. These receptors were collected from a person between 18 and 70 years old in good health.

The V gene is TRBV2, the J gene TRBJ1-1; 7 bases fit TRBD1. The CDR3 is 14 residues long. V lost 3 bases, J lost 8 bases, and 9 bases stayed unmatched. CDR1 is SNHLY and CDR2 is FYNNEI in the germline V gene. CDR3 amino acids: CASSEPDRAGEAFF. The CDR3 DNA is TGTGCCAGCAGTGAGCCAGACAGGGCCGGGGAAGCTTTCTTT.

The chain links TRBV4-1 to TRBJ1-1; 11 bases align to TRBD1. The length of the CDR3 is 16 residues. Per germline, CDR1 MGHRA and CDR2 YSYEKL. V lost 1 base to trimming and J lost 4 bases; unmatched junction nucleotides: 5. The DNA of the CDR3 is TGCGCCAGCAGCCAAGTCTCCGGGACAGGGGGCACTGAAGCTTTCTTT. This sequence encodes CASSQVSGTGGTEAFF.

The CDR3 DNA reads as TGTGCCAGTAGTATAGGACGTCAAGAGACCCAGTACTTC. It codes for CASSIGRQETQYF. V gene TRBV19 combines with J gene TRBJ2-5; D is undetermined. This CDR3 contains 13 residues. V shed 1 base and J shed 2 bases, with 5 bases lying between them. Germline CDR1 LNHDA, CDR2 SQIVND (reference sequence).

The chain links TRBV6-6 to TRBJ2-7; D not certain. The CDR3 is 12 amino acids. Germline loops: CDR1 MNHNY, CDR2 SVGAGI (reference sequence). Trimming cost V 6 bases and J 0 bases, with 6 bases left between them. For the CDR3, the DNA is TGTGCCAGCAGGACAAGCTCCTACGAGCAGTACTTC. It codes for CASRTSSYEQYF.

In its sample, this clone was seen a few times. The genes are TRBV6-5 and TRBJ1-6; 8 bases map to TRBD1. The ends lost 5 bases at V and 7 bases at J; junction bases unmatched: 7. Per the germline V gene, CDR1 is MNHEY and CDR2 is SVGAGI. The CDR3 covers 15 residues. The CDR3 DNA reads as TGTGCCAGCAGTCGTCAGGGGGCGCGAAATTCACCCCTCCACTTT. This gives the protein CASSRQGARNSPLHF.

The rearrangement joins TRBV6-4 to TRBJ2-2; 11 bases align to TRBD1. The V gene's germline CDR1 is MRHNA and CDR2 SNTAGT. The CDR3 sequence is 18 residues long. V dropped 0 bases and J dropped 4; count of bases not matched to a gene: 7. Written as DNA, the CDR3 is TGTGCCAGCAGTGACTCGACCACCGGGACAGGGGGCACCGGGGAGCTGTTTTTT. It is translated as CASSDSTTGTGGTGELFF.

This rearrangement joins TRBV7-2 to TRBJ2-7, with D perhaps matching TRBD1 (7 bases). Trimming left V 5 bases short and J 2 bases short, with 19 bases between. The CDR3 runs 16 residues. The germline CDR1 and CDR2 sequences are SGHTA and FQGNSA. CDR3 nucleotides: TGTGCCAGCAGCACCCGGGGGTCCGGGACAGCCTACGAGCAGTACTTC. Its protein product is CASSTRGSGTAYEQYF.

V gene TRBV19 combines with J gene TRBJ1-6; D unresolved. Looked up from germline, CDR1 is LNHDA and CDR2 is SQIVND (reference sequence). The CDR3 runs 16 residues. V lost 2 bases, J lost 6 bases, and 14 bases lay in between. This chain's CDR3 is CASSITRGRLNSPLHF. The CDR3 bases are TGTGCCAGTAGTATAACGAGAGGACGGCTTAATTCACCCCTCCACTTT. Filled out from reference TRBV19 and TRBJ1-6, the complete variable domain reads DGGITQSPKYLFRKEGQNVTLSCEQNLNHDAMYWYRQDPGQGLRLIYYSQIVNDFQKGDIAEGYSVSREKKESFPLTVTSAQKNPTAFYLCASSITRGRLNSPLHFGNGTRLTVT.

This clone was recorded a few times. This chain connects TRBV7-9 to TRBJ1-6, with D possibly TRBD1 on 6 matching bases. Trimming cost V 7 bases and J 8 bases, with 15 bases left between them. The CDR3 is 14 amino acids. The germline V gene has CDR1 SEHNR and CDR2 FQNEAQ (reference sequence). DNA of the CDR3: TGTGCCAGCAATACCCTGGCAGGGGATTCACCCCTCCACTTT. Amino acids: CASNTLAGDSPLHF.

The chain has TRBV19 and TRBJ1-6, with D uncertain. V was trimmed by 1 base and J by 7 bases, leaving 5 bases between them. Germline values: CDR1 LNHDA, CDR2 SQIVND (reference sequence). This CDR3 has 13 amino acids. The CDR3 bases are TGTGCCAGTAGTATAGGAGGGAATTCACCCCTCCACTTT. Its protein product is CASSIGGNSPLHF. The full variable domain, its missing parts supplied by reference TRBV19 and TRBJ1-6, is DGGITQSPKYLFRKEGQNVTLSCEQNLNHDAMYWYRQDPGQGLRLIYYSQIVNDFQKGDIAEGYSVSREKKESFPLTVTSAQKNPTAFYLCASSIGGNSPLHFGNGTRLTVT.

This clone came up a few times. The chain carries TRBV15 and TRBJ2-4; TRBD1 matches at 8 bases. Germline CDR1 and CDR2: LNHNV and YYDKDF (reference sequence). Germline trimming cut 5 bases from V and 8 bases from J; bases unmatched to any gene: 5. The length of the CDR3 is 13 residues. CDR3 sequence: CATSVPDRDIQYF. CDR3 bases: TGTGCCACCAGCGTCCCGGACAGGGACATTCAGTACTTC.

CDR3 DNA: TGTGCCAGCAGTAATGACAAACTGAACACTGAAGCTTTCTTT. Its protein product is CASSNDKLNTEAFF. The rearrangement joins TRBV6-5 to TRBJ1-1, with D unresolved. Trimming removed 5 bases from V and 0 bases from J, with 10 bases in between. Germline CDR1 is MNHEY and CDR2 is SVGAGI. This CDR3 region has 14 residues.

In nucleotides, the CDR3 is TGTGCCAGTAGTATATACAGATCCTACAATGAGCAGTTCTTC. This gives the protein CASSIYRSYNEQFF. V usage is TRBV19 and J usage is TRBJ2-1; D is unresolved. Per germline, CDR1 LNHDA and CDR2 SQIVND (reference sequence). V was shortened by 2 bases and J by 1 base, with 6 bases between the two germline ends. The CDR3 loop spans 14 amino acids.

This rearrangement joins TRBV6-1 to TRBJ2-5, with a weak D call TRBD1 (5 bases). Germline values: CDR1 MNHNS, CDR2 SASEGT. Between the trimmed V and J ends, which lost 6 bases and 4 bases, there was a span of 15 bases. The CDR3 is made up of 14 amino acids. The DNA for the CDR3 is TGTGCCAGCAGGCTCTTGTATGGGGCAGAGACCCAGTACTTC. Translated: CASRLLYGAETQYF.

CDR3 protein: CARSLKGAGAEAFF. In nucleotides, the CDR3 is TGTGCCAGAAGCTTGAAGGGGGCAGGAGCTGAAGCTTTCTTT. The chain recombines TRBV5-3 with TRBJ1-1; 7 nucleotides align to TRBD1. TRBV5-3 is assigned to the ORF class and has an uncertain function. V lost 1 base and J lost 6; bases outside the gene matches: 6. The CDR3 sequence is 14 residues long.

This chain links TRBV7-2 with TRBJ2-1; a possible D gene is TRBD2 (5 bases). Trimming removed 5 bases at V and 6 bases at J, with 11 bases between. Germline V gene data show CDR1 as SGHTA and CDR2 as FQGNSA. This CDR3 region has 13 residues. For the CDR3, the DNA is TGTGCCAGCAGCCACACGACTACCAATGAGCAGTTCTTC. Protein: CASSHTTTNEQFF.

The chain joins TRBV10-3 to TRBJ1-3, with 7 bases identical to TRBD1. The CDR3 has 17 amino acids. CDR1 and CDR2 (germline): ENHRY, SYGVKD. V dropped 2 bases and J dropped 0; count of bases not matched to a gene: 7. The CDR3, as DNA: TGTGCCATCAGTGAGCGAGGACAGGCAATCTCTGGAAACACCATATATTTT. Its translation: CAISERGQAISGNTIYF.

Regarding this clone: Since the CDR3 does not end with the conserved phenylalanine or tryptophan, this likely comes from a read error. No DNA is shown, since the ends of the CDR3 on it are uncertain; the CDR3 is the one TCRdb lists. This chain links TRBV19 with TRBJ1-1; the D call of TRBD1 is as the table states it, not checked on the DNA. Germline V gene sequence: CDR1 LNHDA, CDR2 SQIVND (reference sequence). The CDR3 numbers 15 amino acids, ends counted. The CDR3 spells CASSTRTPGTGFRLV.

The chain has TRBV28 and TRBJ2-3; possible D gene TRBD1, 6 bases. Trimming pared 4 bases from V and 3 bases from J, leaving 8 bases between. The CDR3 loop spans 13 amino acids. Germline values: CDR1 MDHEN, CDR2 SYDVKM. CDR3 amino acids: CASSSTGTDTQYF. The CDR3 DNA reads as TGTGCCAGCAGTTCCACAGGGACAGATACGCAGTATTTT.

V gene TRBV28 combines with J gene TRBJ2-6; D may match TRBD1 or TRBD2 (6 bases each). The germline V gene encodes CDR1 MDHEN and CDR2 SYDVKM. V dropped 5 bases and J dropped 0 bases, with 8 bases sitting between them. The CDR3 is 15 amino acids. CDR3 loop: CASSGGLSGANVLTF. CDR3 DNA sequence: TGTGCCAGCAGTGGGGGGCTCTCTGGGGCCAACGTCCTGACTTTC.

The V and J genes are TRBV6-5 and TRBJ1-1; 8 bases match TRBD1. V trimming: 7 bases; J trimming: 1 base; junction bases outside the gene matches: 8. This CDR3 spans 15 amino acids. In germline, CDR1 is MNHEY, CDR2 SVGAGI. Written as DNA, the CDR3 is TGTGCCAGCAATGGACAGGGAGCGGGGAACACTGAAGCTTTCTTT. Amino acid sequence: CASNGQGAGNTEAFF.

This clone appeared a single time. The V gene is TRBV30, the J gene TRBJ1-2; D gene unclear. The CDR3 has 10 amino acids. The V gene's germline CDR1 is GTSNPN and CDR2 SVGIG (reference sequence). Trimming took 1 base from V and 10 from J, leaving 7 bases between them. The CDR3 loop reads CAWSGTYYTF. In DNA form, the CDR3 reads TGTGCCTGGAGTGGGACTTACTACACCTTC. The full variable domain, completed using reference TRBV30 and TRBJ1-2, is SQTIHQWPATLVQPVGSPLSLECTVEGTSNPNLYWYRQAAGRGLQLLFYSVGIGQISSEVPQNLSASRPQDRQFILSSKKLLLSDSGFYLCAWSGTYYTFGSGTRLTVV.

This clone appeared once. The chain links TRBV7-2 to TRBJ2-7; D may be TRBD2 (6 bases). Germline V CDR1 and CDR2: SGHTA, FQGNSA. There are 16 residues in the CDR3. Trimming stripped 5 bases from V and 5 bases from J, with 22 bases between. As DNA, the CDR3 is TGTGCCAGCAGCCTCGCGCGGGGCCGATCCAGGGACGAGCAGTACTTC. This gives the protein CASSLARGRSRDEQYF.

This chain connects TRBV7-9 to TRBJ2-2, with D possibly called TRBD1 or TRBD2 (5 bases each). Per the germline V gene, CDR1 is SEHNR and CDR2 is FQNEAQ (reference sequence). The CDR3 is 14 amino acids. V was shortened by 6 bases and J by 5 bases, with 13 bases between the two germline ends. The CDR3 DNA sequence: TGTGCCAGCAGGACCGGGACGATGACCGGGGAGCTGTTTTTT. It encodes CASRTGTMTGELFF.

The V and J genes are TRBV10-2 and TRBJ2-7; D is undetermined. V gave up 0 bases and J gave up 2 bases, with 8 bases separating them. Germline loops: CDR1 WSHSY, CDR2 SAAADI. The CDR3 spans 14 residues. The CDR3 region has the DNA TGCGCCAGCAGTGAGTCGCACAGTGCCTACGAGCAGTACTTC. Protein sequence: CASSESHSAYEQYF.

The CDR3 nucleotides read TGTGCCAGCAGCTTAGAGGGGGCCTACGAGCAGTACTTC. Translated, it gives CASSLEGAYEQYF. This chain uses TRBV13 with TRBJ2-5; a possible D gene is TRBD1 (6 bases). The J call may be incorrect, as the DNA end agrees better with TRBJ2-7. CDR1 and CDR2 (germline): PRHDT, FYEKMQ (reference sequence). CDR3 length: 13 residues.

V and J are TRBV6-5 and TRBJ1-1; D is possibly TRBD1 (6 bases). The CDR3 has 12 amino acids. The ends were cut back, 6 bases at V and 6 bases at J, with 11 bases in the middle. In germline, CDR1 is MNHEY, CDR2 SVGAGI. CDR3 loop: CASRPQGAEAFF. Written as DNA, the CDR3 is TGTGCCAGCAGACCACAGGGTGCTGAAGCTTTCTTT.

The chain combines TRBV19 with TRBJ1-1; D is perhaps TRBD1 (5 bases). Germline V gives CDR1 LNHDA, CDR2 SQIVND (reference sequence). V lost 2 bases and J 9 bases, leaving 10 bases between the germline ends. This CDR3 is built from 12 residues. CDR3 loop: CASSISQGKAFF. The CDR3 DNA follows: TGTGCCAGTAGTATATCGCAGGGTAAAGCTTTCTTT.

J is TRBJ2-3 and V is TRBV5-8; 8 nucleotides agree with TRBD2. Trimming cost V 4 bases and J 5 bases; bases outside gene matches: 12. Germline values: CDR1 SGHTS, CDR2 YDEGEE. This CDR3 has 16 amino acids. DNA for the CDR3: TGTGCCAGCAGCCCCTCGAGCGGGGGCTGGGAAGATACGCAGTATTTT. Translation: CASSPSSGGWEDTQYF.

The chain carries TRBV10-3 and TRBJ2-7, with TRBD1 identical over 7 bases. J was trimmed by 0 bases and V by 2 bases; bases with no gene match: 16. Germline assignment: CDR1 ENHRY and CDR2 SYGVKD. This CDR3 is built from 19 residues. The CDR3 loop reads CAISEPGRGGQGLSYEQYF. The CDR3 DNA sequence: TGTGCCATCAGTGAGCCTGGGAGAGGGGGCCAGGGCCTCTCCTACGAGCAGTACTTC.

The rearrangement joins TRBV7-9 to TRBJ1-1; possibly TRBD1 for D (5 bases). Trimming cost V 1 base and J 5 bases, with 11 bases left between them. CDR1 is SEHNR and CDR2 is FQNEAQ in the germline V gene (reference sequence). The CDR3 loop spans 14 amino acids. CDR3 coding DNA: TGTGCCAGCAGCTTAGATAAAGGGGCAACTGAAGCTTTCTTT. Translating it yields CASSLDKGATEAFF.